The 22 T cell receptor beta chains in this list originate from one sample, sequenced in a study of T cells in Graves' hyperthyroidism and ophthalmopathy (dated by TCRdb to about 2019). Library generation was performed with multiplex PCR. Data came from an Illumina HiSeq 2000. TCR beta CDR3 regions were amplified from RNA transcripts. The first round of RT-PCR for the TCR CDR3 was performed with the HTBI primer set and the Qiagen OneStep RT-PCR kit. TCRdb reprocessed the public reads (quality trimming at Q25 with fastp, clone calling with MiXCR) and kept in-frame beta chains. CDR3 protein sequences are deduplicated, and each keeps its most common genes and DNA. This sample holds 400,000 to 550,000 distinct CDR3 sequences; about 24% were observed only once. The ten largest clones capture about 11% of the sample. The sample taken for sequencing was blood. The receptors shown here come from a woman aged 25-40 years with Graves' ophthalmopathy.

The chain carries TRBV6-2 or TRBV6-3 and TRBJ2-5; no firm D call. V gave up 3 bases and J gave up 1 base, with 9 bases separating them. Per the germline V gene, CDR1 is MNHEY and CDR2 is SVGEGT. This CDR3 has 14 residues. CDR3 in DNA: TGTGCCAGCAGTTATTATCGGCCCCAAGAGACCCAGTACTTC. The encoded protein is CASSYYRPQETQYF.

V gene TRBV29-1 combines with J gene TRBJ1-1, with D hard to call. The V and J ends lost 3 bases and 0 bases respectively, with 8 bases between them. Germline V gene sequence: CDR1 SQVTM, CDR2 ANQGSEA. CDR3 length: 13 residues. CDR3 DNA sequence: TGCAGCGTTGAGGGCCACCTGAACACTGAAGCTTTCTTT. Translation gives CSVEGHLNTEAFF.

The V and J genes are TRBV15 and TRBJ1-1; D uncertain. The CDR3 is 14 amino acids. The V and J ends lost 5 bases and 2 bases respectively, with 12 bases between them. Germline loops: CDR1 LNHNV, CDR2 YYDKDF (reference sequence). DNA of the CDR3: TGTGCCACCAGCGACGTGGGCAGAAACACTGAAGCTTTCTTT. Translated, it gives CATSDVGRNTEAFF.

Ten or more counts support this clonotype. The gene calls are TRBV24-1 and TRBJ2-2; perhaps TRBD1 as D (6 bases). Trimming took 0 bases from V and 1 from J, leaving 14 bases between them. CDR3 length: 18 amino acids. The germline CDR1 and CDR2 sequences are KGHDR and SFDVKD. CDR3 loop: CATSDLGGVEKNTGELFF. In DNA, the CDR3 is TGTGCCACCAGTGATTTGGGGGGCGTAGAAAAGAACACCGGGGAGCTGTTTTTT.

The chain couples TRBV6-1 to TRBJ2-7; D is possibly TRBD2 (6 bases). The V end was cut by 2 bases, the J end by 6 bases, with 14 bases between. The CDR3 covers 14 residues. CDR1 and CDR2 from the germline V gene are MNHNS and SASEGT. Here the CDR3 DNA reads TGTGCCAGCAGTGAAATGGCCCTCGGGGGCGAGCAGTACTTC. Amino acid sequence: CASSEMALGGEQYF.

Written as DNA, the CDR3 is TGTGCCAGCAGTGAGGCGGCCAACTACGAGCAGTACTTC. Its protein is CASSEAANYEQYF. The rearrangement uses TRBV7-3 and TRBJ2-7; D is ambiguous. The ends were cut back, 6 bases at V and 3 bases at J, with 12 bases in the middle. CDR1 SGHTA and CDR2 FQGTGA come from the germline V gene. The CDR3 has 13 residues.

This clonotype was detected many times. The V gene is TRBV19, the J gene TRBJ1-1; no firm D call. Germline CDR1 and CDR2: LNHDA and SQIVND (reference sequence). The CDR3 extends over 13 amino acids. Trimming took 6 bases from V and 5 from J, leaving 13 bases between them. CDR3 sequence reads: CASRPGVWTEAFF. CDR3 in DNA: TGTGCCAGTAGACCCGGAGTTTGGACTGAAGCTTTCTTT. Together with reference TRBV19 and TRBJ1-1, the CDR3 gives the full variable domain: DGGITQSPKYLFRKEGQNVTLSCEQNLNHDAMYWYRQDPGQGLRLIYYSQIVNDFQKGDIAEGYSVSREKKESFPLTVTSAQKNPTAFYLCASRPGVWTEAFFGQGTRLTVV.

This clonotype was counted at least ten times. The chain joins TRBV12-3 or TRBV12-4 to TRBJ2-5; D is uncertain. V lost 2 bases and J 9 bases, leaving 10 bases between the germline ends. The CDR3 covers 12 residues. DNA for the CDR3: TGTGCCAGCAGTTTAAAGGGTCCCTCCCAGTACTTC. It translates to CASSLKGPSQYF.

This clonotype was observed at least ten times. The rearrangement uses TRBV7-9 and TRBJ2-5; a possible D gene is TRBD1 (6 bases). The CDR3 sequence is 13 residues long. V was pared by 2 bases and J by 6 bases, with 10 bases between. Germline values: CDR1 SEHNR, CDR2 FQNEAQ (reference sequence). The CDR3 bases are TGTGCCAGCAGCTTAACAGGGATGCAGACCCAGTACTTC. Translating gives CASSLTGMQTQYF.

This clonotype was seen at least ten times. The chain carries TRBV30 and TRBJ2-5, with no clear D. The CDR3 covers 13 residues. Trimming shortened V by 0 bases and J by 2 bases, and 7 bases separated the two germline ends. The germline V gene has CDR1 GTSNPN and CDR2 SVGIG (reference sequence). CDR3 loop: CAWSVQEQETQYF. CDR3 sequence (DNA): TGTGCCTGGAGTGTACAAGAGCAAGAGACCCAGTACTTC. Complete variable domain (other parts from reference TRBV30 and TRBJ2-5): SQTIHQWPATLVQPVGSPLSLECTVEGTSNPNLYWYRQAAGRGLQLLFYSVGIGQISSEVPQNLSASRPQDRQFILSSKKLLLSDSGFYLCAWSVQEQETQYFGPGTRLLVL.

J is TRBJ1-2 and V is TRBV6-1; D unresolved. With 2 bases removed from V and 4 bases from J, the gap between germline ends came to 8 bases. Looked up from germline, CDR1 is MNHNS and CDR2 is SASEGT. This CDR3 contains 13 residues. The CDR3: CASSEPGGYGYTF. The CDR3 bases are TGTGCCAGCAGTGAACCGGGTGGCTATGGCTACACCTTC.

The V call is TRBV11-2, the J call TRBJ2-7; tentative D call: TRBD2 (5 bases). The CDR3 is 14 residues long. V gave up 4 bases and J gave up 3 bases, with 13 bases separating them. The germline gives CDR1 SGHAT, CDR2 FQNNGV. The CDR3: CASSSHGEIYEQYF. CDR3 in DNA: TGTGCCAGCAGCTCACACGGGGAGATCTACGAGCAGTACTTC.

This clonotype turned up a few times. The chain is built from TRBV12-3 or TRBV12-4 and TRBJ1-5; the D is unclear. V was cut by 0 bases and J by 4 bases, with 7 bases left in between. The CDR3 sequence is 14 residues long. This CDR3 reads CASSLATENQPQHF. The CDR3 DNA reads TGTGCCAGCAGTTTAGCCACGGAGAATCAGCCCCAGCATTTT.

This chain links TRBV6-1 with TRBJ2-7; TRBD2 aligns across 11 bases. Germline CDR1 is MNHNS and CDR2 is SASEGT. V gave up 5 bases and J gave up 5 bases; unmatched junction bases: 14. The CDR3 extends over 17 amino acids. Written as DNA, the CDR3 is TGTGCCAGCAGTCGGCTTTGGCTAGCGGGAGGTTCGGACGAGCAGTACTTC. It yields the protein CASSRLWLAGGSDEQYF.

At least ten counts were recorded for this clonotype. The chain joins TRBV12-3 or TRBV12-4 to TRBJ1-2; 8 nucleotides line up with TRBD1. The CDR3 is made up of 15 amino acids. The ends lost 7 bases at V and 8 bases at J; junction bases unmatched: 15. In DNA, the CDR3 is TGTGCCAGCAACACTCCGACAGGGGACGCCGGGGGCTACACCTTC. As protein: CASNTPTGDAGGYTF.

The sample holds many counts of this clonotype. The V and J genes are TRBV5-1 and TRBJ2-7, with D possibly matching TRBD1 (6 bases). Germline values: CDR1 SGHRS, CDR2 YFSETQ. The V end was cut by 4 bases, the J end by 0 bases, with 11 bases between. The CDR3 contains 14 residues. This chain's CDR3 is CASSSQDSSYEQYF. For the CDR3, the DNA is TGCGCCAGCAGCAGCCAGGACAGCTCCTACGAGCAGTACTTC.

In its sample, this clonotype was seen many times. The V call is TRBV7-9, the J call TRBJ2-7; D might be TRBD1 or TRBD2, each matching 5 bases. Germline V CDR1 and CDR2: SEHNR, FQNEAQ (reference sequence). CDR3 length: 14 residues. The V end lost 1 base, the J end lost 5 bases, and 12 bases lay between the germline ends. The CDR3: CASSLESGTHEQYF. The CDR3 DNA sequence: TGTGCCAGCAGCTTAGAGAGTGGGACGCACGAGCAGTACTTC.

The CDR3 spells CASSFLQGRVPLGEQYF. The CDR3 nucleotides read TGTGCCAGCAGTTTCCTACAGGGACGGGTTCCGCTAGGCGAGCAGTACTTC. This sequence joins TRBV27 and TRBJ2-7; the D gene is possibly TRBD1 (6 bases). This CDR3 contains 17 residues. Trimming pared 3 bases from V and 6 bases from J, leaving 24 bases between. Looked up from germline, CDR1 is MNHEY and CDR2 is SMNVEV (reference sequence).

The sample holds many counts of this clonotype. V usage is TRBV11-2 and J usage is TRBJ1-2, with D uncertain. CDR3 size: 14 residues. Germline CDR1 reads SGHAT; CDR2 reads FQNNGV. Trimming took off 6 bases at V and 1 base at J, with 12 bases between the two ends. CDR3 nucleotide sequence: TGTGCCAGCAGTCCTATACCGATTAACTATGGCTACACCTTC. Its protein is CASSPIPINYGYTF.

The J gene is TRBJ2-7, the V gene TRBV12-3 or TRBV12-4, with D possibly being TRBD2 (6 bases). The CDR3 has 14 residues. The V end lost 5 bases, the J end lost 6 bases, and 17 bases lay between the germline ends. CDR3 sequence reads: CASSPREIGAEQYF. The DNA for the CDR3 is TGTGCCAGCAGTCCCCGGGAGATAGGGGCCGAGCAGTACTTC.

This clonotype appeared many times. The V and J genes are TRBV12-3 or TRBV12-4 and TRBJ2-5; tentative D call: TRBD1 (5 bases). The CDR3 is made up of 14 amino acids. Trimming shortened V by 3 bases and J by 1 base, and 9 bases separated the two germline ends. CDR3 region: CASSFSTAQETQYF. The CDR3 DNA reads TGTGCCAGCAGTTTTTCGACAGCCCAAGAGACCCAGTACTTC.

This clonotype was detected many times. A much larger clone sits a single nucleotide away, making a read error possible. V gene TRBV6-4 combines with J gene TRBJ1-2, with 8 nucleotides matching TRBD1. CDR1 MRHNA and CDR2 SNTAGT come from the germline V gene. V was clipped by 8 bases and J by 4 bases; unmatched bases: 18. The CDR3 loop spans 17 amino acids. CDR3 in DNA: TGTGCCAGCGGTCCTAATGGACGACCAGGGGGCGGCTATGGCTACACCTTC. This sequence encodes CASGPNGRPGGGYGYTF.